These T cell receptor beta chains were read from a single sample in a study of T cell responses to AZD1222 COVID-19 vaccine. Profiling relied on immunoSEQ multiplex PCR, and the TCRdb table lists in-frame clones only, not all of them. Found here are about 180,000 clones, 85% to 95% of them singletons; the top ten hold roughly 1.7%. The sequencing used peripheral blood, collected 28 days after the second AZD1222 dose. The receptor source for this set is an adult who received the AZD1222 COVID-19 vaccine. The CDR3 runs from the conserved cysteine through the conserved F or W. The order of the fields is V gene, J gene, D gene, clone size, CDR3 DNA, CDR3 protein. The D gene is left open where the match is weak. Size is stated for part of the rows, as once, few or many counts, or as a class when the clone is expanded.

V: TRBV19; J: TRBJ2-3; D: .; size: .; DNA: TGTGCCAGTAGTATAGATCTGGGTCCCGCCGCAGATACGCAGTATTTT; CDR3: CASSIDLGPAADTQYF
V: TRBV29-1; J: TRBJ1-6; D: TRBD1; size: .; DNA: TGCAGCGTTAACCAGGGGGCGAATTCACCCCTCCACTTT; CDR3: CSVNQGANSPLHF
V: TRBV6-5; J: TRBJ2-7; D: .; size: once; DNA: TGTGCCAGCAGTCCCCACAGCTACGAGCAGTACTTC; CDR3: CASSPHSYEQYF
V: TRBV12-3/TRBV12-4; J: TRBJ1-5; D: .; size: .; DNA: TGTGCCAGCAGTTTAGTGGGCAATCAGCCCCAGCATTTT; CDR3: CASSLVGNQPQHF
V: TRBV11-3; J: TRBJ1-4; D: .; size: .; DNA: TGTGCCAGCAGTAAAGAAGGTCCTATTAATGAAAAACTGTTTTTT; CDR3: CASSKEGPINEKLFF
V: TRBV24-1; J: TRBJ1-3; D: .; size: .; DNA: TGTGCCACGGGGGTTGGTGCTGGAAACACCATATATTTT; CDR3: CATGVGAGNTIYF
V: TRBV9; J: TRBJ1-1; D: .; size: .; DNA: TGTGCCAGCAGCGTAGCAATGGGTGGCCGCCACACTGAAGCTTTCTTT; CDR3: CASSVAMGGRHTEAFF
V: TRBV6-4; J: TRBJ2-6; D: TRBD1; size: .; DNA: TGTGCCAGCAGTGCCCTCCCCGGGACAGGGGAGGAACTGACTTTC; CDR3: CASSALPGTGEELTF
V: TRBV19; J: TRBJ2-2; D: .; size: .; DNA: TGTGCCAGTAGAAAACAGGAGAACACCGGGGAGCTGTTTTTT; CDR3: CASRKQENTGELFF
V: TRBV6-5; J: TRBJ2-7; D: .; size: once; DNA: TGTGCCAGCAGCTATCGCACCATCACAGGGTACGAGCAGTACTTC; CDR3: CASSYRTITGYEQYF
V: TRBV10-3; J: TRBJ2-1; D: .; size: .; DNA: TGTGCCATCAGTGAGTCGACGGCCGACTCCTACAATGAGCAGTTCTTC; CDR3: CAISESTADSYNEQFF